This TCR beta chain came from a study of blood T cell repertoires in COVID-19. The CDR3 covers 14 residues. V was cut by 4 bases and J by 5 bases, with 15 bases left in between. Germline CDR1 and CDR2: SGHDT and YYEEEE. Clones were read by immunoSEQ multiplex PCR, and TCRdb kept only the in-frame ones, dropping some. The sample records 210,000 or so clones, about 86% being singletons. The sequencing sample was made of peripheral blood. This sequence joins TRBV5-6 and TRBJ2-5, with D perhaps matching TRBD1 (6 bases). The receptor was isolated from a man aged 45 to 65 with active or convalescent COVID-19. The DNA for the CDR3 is TGTGCCAGCAGCGTCCGGACAGACCGGGAGACCCAGTACTTC. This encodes CASSVRTDRETQYF.